This T cell receptor beta chain was profiled in a study of cytomegalovirus exposure and HLA in healthy donors (dated 2017 in TCRdb). About the full investigation: An earlier analysis of roughly 500 of the donors reported roughly 270 Gb of sequence data and about 100 million unique TCR beta sequences from some 180 million T cells. The number of typed donors differed by locus: about 629-640 for A, B, C, DRB1 and DQB1; 522 for DQA1; some 610 for DPA1; and some 470 for DPB1. All discovery cohort repertoires had been generated using a single sequencing platform. An earlier analysis of around 580 of the donors used high-throughput TCR beta sequencing to judge whether each TCR beta V gene segment behaved as functional or pseudogenic. The study profiled the T cell repertoires of 500 to 800 subjects by immunosequencing and related them to cytomegalovirus serostatus. Besides the first cohort of roughly 700 subjects, a separate validation cohort made up of about 120 different subjects was used. To study patterns of TCR occurrence, a later analysis re-analyzed previously published TCR beta repertoires from 550 to 800 donors and added high-resolution HLA genotyping. An early release covering some 640 HLA-typed donors comprised roughly 300 gigabases of sequencing data and 85 million or so unique TCR sequences. Of the roughly 410 genotyped donors, less than 85% were placed in the genetic ancestry cluster associated with self-reported Caucasian donors. Both class I and class II loci were covered by HLA typing, at four-digit resolution. Several DR-DQ haplotypes were handled as single units for association and clustering because linkage in the cohort was strong. The study was designed to test whether signatures of past pathogen exposure could be identified by cataloging public T cell receptors. Among around 400 genotyped donors of the cohort, an average of approximately 230,000 unique TCR beta nucleotide sequences were sequenced per donor, about a sixth of them non-productive. Donor age, sex, ethnicity and CMV serostatus were collected together with the repertoire data. To predict cytomegalovirus infection status, the study combined high-throughput TCR immunosequencing, statistical association of individual TCRs with disease status, and machine learning. In a later genetic analysis, genome-wide SNP genotypes for about three fifths of the 666 donors were used, and that subset was treated as a discovery cohort. Rather than using new phenotypic data, the later analysis identified candidate immune exposures from TCR beta sequences and from how often those sequences occurred across donors. What the work shows at the level of the full study, not this receptor alone: In a later analysis, the rate of TCR association differed among HLA loci, with DRB1 alleles having the most associated TCRs and HLA-C alleles having the fewest. The presence/absence analyses assumed that sequencing depth was roughly uniform across donors, and that assumption may not be true. Assigning TCR associations to individual alleles was difficult when HLA alleles, especially DR and DQ, strongly co-occurred. According to a later genetic analysis, donors in an Asian-associated ancestry cluster had fewer N-insertions in productive TCRs than the approximately 710-donor mean. A cluster of highly shared sequence variants was judged likely to be a technical artifact of the sequencing pipeline. Most CMV-associated TCR beta chains appeared to be HLA-restricted in a later analysis, and the HLA associations seemed to be driven largely by CMV exposure. A later analysis found that HLA-associated TCR beta chains were more clonally expanded and had lower generation probabilities than equally common non-associated chains. Three of the identified cytomegalovirus-associated TCR beta chains were confirmed in vitro to be specific for cytomegalovirus antigens. A further reported finding was that TCR beta sequences accurately predicted the HLA-A and HLA-B alleles for most subjects in the first cohort. A later analysis reported that several top co-occurrence clusters appeared linked to parvovirus B19, influenza, CMV and Epstein-Barr virus. Correlated functional status among segregating V segments might reflect linkage disequilibrium, but an unknown experimental factor could not be ruled out. Because some donors lacked HLA typing at each locus, the association tests relied only on the typed subset. In this cohort, only TCR beta chains were sequenced, and detectable features were limited by the absence of alpha or paired-chain data. In both the original and validation cohorts, the classifier was reported to diagnose cytomegalovirus status with high specificity and sensitivity. The study gave a list of under 200 TCR beta chains associated with cytomegalovirus. An earlier analysis of approximately 530 of the donors showed that most TCR beta V segments appeared in productive rearrangements either about 87% or about 30% of the time, which broadly matched IMGT annotations. Most TCR sequences were observed very rarely across donors, whereas some public TCRs were present in many individuals. The authors suggested that the approach could potentially be generalized to other disease states and immunological phenotypes. An association between a missense DCLRE1C variant and V-gene and J-gene trimming of TCR beta chains was found in a later genetic analysis and replicated in an independent cohort. CMV serostatus was the only immune exposure information available for the cohort. Specific HLA alleles were associated with 15,000 to 20,000 TCR beta sequences at a false discovery rate of 0.05 in a later analysis. The earlier analysis of a few hundred of the donors excluded 15 to 20 rarely observed V segments, including chromosome 9 orphons, because counts were too low.

On this clone itself: The clone's antigen remains unknown. No base qualities exist here, and no much larger clone lies one base off it.

The cohort comprised some 680 healthy bone marrow donors. All cohort members were sampled while nominally healthy, although unrecorded immune exposures were likely present. The donor tested CMV seropositive, placing the donor among the roughly 300 seropositive members of the cohort. Every donor gave a peripheral blood sample, and the peripheral blood mononuclear cells from that sample were used for TCR beta sequencing. Genomic DNA was extracted from the blood cell samples with the Qiagen DNeasy Blood Extraction Kit. The library was produced with the immunoSEQ multiplex PCR assay. For the multiplex PCR, a mixture combining 60 forward primers for TCR Vbeta segments and 13 reverse primers for TCR Jbeta segments was used. Amplification of the CDR3 region of rearranged TCR beta genes was performed with a multiplex PCR assay on genomic DNA. The amplified TCR beta libraries were sequenced on the Illumina HiSeq System as 87-base-pair reads. The source study handled its data this way. A later analysis tallied roughly 80 million unique TCR beta chains across the 610 or so repertoires, and around 9.9 million of those chains were shared by two or more donors. To remove PCR and sequencing errors, raw reads were error-corrected and collapsed into unique sequences using a nearest-neighbor algorithm that merged closely related sequences. CDR3 sequences were aligned to IMGT reference sequences to assign V, D and J gene segments. For a sequence to be retained, a match of at least six nucleotides was required to both a V gene segment and a J gene segment. Rearrangements were classified as productive when the CDR3 lacked stop codons and remained in frame with V and J, and all other rearrangements were classified as non-productive. CDR3 was defined according to IMGT convention as the region running from the second conserved V-encoded cysteine to the conserved J-encoded phenylalanine. The earlier analysis of 450 to 750 of the donors excluded any sequence lacking an unambiguous match to a single V gene segment. An earlier analysis of around 600 of the donors classified V segments as functional when productive rearrangements were above 56.7% and as segregating when the standard deviation between donors was above 5%. A statistical classification framework was built to diagnose cytomegalovirus status from the catalog of TCR beta chain sequences. V and J gene assignment, in a later analysis, came from comparing TCR nucleotide sequences with IMGT/GENE-DB human TR gene sequences. In a later analysis, CDR3 sequences and most-parsimonious VDJ recombination scenarios were assigned using the TCRdist pipeline. In a later analysis, each TCR beta chain was defined by its CDR3 amino acid sequence together with its V-gene family, and reads lacking a unique V-gene family were excluded. To address suspected cross-contamination and a sequencing artifact, a later analysis removed under 600 highly shared, low-generation-probability nucleotide sequences. In a later analysis, a clonal expansion index was calculated for each public chain from normalized within-repertoire ranks of inferred template counts. In a later analysis, generation probabilities were computed with a VDJ recombination model fitted to out-of-frame rearrangements, and the resulting probabilities were checked against IGoR. In a later analysis, TCR-TCR, TCR-HLA and TCR-CMV co-occurrence was scored with hypergeometric tests, and a repertoire-size bias correction was applied to TCR pairs. A later analysis estimated false discovery rates by permuting HLA or CMV assignments 20 times. In a later analysis, co-occurring TCRs were grouped using DBSCAN, with TCRdist sequence similarity added in when clustering inside HLA-allele-positive subsets. Co-occurrence clustering excluded repertoires with fewer than 30,000 or more than 120,000 public chains, plus five with anomalous nucleotide sharing. TCRdb's version of the immuneACCESS table is confined to in-frame rearrangements and falls short of the full clone set. An unresolved V gene accounts for under half of the shortfall where checked; the remainder is of unknown origin. From that table come the V and J calls and clone size; the DNA was used to work out D and trimming. The sample contains 150,000 to 200,000 clones, roughly 74% of them found a single time. The ten largest make up around 6% of the sample.

This sequence originates from a woman under 40 in good health and CMV-seropositive. The specimen sequenced was PBMCs.

The CDR3 region has the sequence CAPNNEQFF. DNA sequence: TGTGCCCCTAACAATGAGCAGTTCTTC. The chain is made from TRBV19 and TRBJ2-1, with an unclear D gene assignment. The CDR3 starts with the cysteine, ends with the phenylalanine, and has 9 residues. The read is trimmed to its CDR3 DNA, 27 bases read in frame from base 1. V was cut back by 11 bases and J by 5 bases, leaving a gap of 4 bases between them. CDR1 LNHDA and CDR2 SQIVND are derived from the germline V gene (reference sequence).